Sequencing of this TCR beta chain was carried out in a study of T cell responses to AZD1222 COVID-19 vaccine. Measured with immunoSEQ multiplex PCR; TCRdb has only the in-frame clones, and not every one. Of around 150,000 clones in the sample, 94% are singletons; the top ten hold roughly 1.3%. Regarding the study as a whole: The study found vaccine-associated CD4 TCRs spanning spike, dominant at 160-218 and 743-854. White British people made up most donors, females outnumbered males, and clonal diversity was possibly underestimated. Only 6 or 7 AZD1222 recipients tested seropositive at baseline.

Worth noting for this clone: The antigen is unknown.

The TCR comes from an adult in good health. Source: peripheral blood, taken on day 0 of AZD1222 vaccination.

Written as DNA, the CDR3 is TGCGCCAGCAGTGGACTAGAGGACTACGAGCAGTACGTC. Translating it yields CASSGLEDYEQYV. This sequence joins TRBV23-1 and TRBJ2-7; TRBD2 matches 7 bases. TRBV23-1 is an ORF, with its function uncertain. Trimming took 5 bases from V and 3 from J; bases not matched to a gene: 4. This CDR3 contains 13 residues.